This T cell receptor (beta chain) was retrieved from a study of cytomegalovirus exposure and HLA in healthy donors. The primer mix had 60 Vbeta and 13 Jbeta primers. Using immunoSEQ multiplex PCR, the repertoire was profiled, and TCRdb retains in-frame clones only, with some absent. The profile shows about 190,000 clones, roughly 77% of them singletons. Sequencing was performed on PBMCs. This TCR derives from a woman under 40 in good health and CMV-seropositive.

DNA of the CDR3: TGTGCCAGCACGTACCGAGGAGGGGGGGTCGAGACCCAGTACTTC. Translation: CASTYRGGGVETQYF. V and J are TRBV27 and TRBJ2-5; D possibly corresponds to TRBD2 (7 bases). V dropped 7 bases and J dropped 5 bases, with 20 bases sitting between them. The germline V gene encodes CDR1 MNHEY and CDR2 SMNVEV (reference sequence). There are 15 residues in the CDR3.